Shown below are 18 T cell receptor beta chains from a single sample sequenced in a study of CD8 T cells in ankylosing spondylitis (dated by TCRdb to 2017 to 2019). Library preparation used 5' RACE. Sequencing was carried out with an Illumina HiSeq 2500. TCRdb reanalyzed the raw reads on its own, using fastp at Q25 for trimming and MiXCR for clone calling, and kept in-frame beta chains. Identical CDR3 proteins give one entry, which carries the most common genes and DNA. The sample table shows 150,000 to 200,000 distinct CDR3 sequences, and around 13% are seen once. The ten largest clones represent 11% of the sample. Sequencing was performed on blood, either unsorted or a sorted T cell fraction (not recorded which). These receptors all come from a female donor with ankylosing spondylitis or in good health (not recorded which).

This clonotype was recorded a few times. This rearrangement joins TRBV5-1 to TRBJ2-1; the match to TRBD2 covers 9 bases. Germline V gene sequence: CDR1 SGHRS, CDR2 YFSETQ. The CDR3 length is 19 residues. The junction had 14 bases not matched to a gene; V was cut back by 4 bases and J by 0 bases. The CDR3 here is CASSPEVLAGSSSYNEQFF. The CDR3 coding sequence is TGCGCCAGCAGCCCCGAGGTACTAGCGGGTAGTAGCTCCTACAATGAGCAGTTCTTC.

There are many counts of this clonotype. CDR3 residues: CASSPSGTRDYTF. CDR3 nucleotide sequence: TGCGCCAGCTCGCCCTCGGGGACTCGCGACTACACCTTC. The rearrangement uses TRBV5-1 and TRBJ1-2; TRBD1 might be the D (5 bases). Trimming left V 7 bases short and J 10 bases short, with 20 bases between. Germline CDR1 and CDR2: SGHRS and YFSETQ. There are 13 residues in the CDR3.

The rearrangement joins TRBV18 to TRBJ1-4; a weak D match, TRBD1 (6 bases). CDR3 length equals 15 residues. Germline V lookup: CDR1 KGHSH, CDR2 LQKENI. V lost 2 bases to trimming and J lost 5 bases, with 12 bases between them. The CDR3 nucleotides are TGTGCCAGCTCACCAATCGGGACACGAAATGAAAAACTGTTTTTT. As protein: CASSPIGTRNEKLFF.

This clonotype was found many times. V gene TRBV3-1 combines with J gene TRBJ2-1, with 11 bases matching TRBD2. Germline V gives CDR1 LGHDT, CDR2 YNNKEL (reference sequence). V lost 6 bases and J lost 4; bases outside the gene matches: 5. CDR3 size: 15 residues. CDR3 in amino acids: CASSPGTSGYNEQFF. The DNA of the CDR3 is TGTGCCAGCAGTCCTGGGACTAGCGGTTACAATGAGCAGTTCTTC.

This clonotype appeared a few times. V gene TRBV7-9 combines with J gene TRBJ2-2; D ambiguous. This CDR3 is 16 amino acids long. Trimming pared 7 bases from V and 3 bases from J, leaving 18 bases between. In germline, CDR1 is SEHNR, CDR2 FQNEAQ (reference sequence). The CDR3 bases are TGTGCCAGCACCCCGACCCGAGGATCGGACACCGGGGAGCTGTTTTTT. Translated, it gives CASTPTRGSDTGELFF.

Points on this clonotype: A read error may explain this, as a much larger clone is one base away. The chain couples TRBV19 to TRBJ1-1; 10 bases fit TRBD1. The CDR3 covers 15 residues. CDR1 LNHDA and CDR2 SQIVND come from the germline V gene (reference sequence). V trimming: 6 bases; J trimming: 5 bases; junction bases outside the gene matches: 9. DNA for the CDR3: TGTGCCAGTAGAAGTAGACAGGGGGCGCGTACTGAAGCTTTCTTT. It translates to CASRSRQGARTEAFF.

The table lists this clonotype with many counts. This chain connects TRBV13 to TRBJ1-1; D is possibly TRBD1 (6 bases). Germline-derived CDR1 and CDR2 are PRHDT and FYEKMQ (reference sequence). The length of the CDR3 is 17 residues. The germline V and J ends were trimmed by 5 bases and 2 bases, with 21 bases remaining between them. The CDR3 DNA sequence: TGTGCCAGCAGCAGGCGGACAGCGGGCTTCGCCAACACTGAAGCTTTCTTT. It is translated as CASSRRTAGFANTEAFF.

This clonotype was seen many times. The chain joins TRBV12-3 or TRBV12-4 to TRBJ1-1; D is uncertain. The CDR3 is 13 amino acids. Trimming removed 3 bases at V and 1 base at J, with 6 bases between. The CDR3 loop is CASSFRGNTEAFF. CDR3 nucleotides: TGTGCCAGCAGTTTTCGGGGGAACACTGAAGCTTTCTTT.

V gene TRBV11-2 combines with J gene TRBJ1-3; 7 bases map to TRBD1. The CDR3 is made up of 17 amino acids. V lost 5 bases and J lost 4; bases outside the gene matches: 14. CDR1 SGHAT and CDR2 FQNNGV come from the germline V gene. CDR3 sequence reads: CASSQTPQGPTGNTIYF. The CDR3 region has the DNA TGTGCCAGCAGCCAGACCCCACAGGGGCCTACGGGAAACACCATATATTTT.

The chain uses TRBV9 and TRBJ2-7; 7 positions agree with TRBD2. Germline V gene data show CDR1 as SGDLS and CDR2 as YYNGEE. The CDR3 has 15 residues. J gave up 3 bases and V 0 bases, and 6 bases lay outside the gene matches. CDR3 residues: CASSVATGTIYEQYF. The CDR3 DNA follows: TGTGCCAGCAGCGTAGCTACCGGGACTATCTACGAGCAGTACTTC.

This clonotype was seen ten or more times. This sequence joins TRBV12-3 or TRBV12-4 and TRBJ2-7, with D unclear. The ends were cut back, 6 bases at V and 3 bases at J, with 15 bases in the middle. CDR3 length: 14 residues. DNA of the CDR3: TGTGCCAGCAGCCCGGACGGGTTCGACTACGAGCAGTACTTC. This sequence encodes CASSPDGFDYEQYF.

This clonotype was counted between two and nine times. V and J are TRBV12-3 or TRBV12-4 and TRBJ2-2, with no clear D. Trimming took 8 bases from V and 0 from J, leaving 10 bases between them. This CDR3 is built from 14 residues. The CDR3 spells CASEQETNTGELFF. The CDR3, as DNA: TGTGCCAGCGAGCAGGAAACGAACACCGGGGAGCTGTTTTTT.

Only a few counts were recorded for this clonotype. The DNA for the CDR3 is TGTGCCAGCAGCTTAGCAACGGGGTCCCACAATGAGCAGTTCTTC. Protein sequence: CASSLATGSHNEQFF. The V gene is TRBV7-2, the J gene TRBJ2-1, with D possibly matching TRBD2 (5 bases). CDR1 SGHTA and CDR2 FQGNSA come from the germline V gene. V lost 0 bases to trimming and J lost 5 bases, with 11 bases between them. This CDR3 contains 15 residues.

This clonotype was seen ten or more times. CDR3 sequence reads: CASSFEVGDEQFF. DNA for the CDR3: TGTGCCAGCAGTTTCGAGGTGGGGGATGAGCAGTTCTTC. The V call is TRBV12-3 or TRBV12-4, the J call TRBJ2-1; D may match TRBD1 or TRBD2 (5 bases each). The CDR3 sequence is 13 residues long. Trimming took 3 bases from V and 8 from J, leaving 11 bases between them.

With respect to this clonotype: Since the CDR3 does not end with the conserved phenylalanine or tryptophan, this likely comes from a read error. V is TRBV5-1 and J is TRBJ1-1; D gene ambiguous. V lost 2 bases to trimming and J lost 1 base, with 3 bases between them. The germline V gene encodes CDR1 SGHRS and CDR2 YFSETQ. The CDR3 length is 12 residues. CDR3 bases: TGCGCCAGCAGCTTTGGGAACACTGAAGCTTTCTTG. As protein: CASSFGNTEAFL.

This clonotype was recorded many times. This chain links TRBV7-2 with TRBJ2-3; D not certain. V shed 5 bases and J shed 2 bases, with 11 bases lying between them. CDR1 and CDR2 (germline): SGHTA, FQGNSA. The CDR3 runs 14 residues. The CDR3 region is CASSTRPLTDTQYF. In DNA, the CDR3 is TGTGCCAGCAGCACCCGCCCCCTCACAGATACGCAGTATTTT.

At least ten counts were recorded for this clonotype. The CDR3 region has the DNA TGTGCCAGCAGCGGGCAGGGATACAATGAGCAGTTCTTC. It specifies CASSGQGYNEQFF. The gene calls are TRBV9 and TRBJ2-1; weak D call: TRBD1 (5 bases). The V gene's germline CDR1 is SGDLS and CDR2 YYNGEE. The CDR3 totals 13 residues. Trimming pared 3 bases from V and 4 bases from J, leaving 8 bases between.

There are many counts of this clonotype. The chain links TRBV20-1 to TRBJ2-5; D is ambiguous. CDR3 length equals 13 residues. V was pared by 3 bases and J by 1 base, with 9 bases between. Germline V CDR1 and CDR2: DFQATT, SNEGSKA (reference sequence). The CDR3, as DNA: TGCAGTGCTAGTCTATCGGTCCAAGAGACCCAGTACTTC. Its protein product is CSASLSVQETQYF.